A single sample gave rise to the 14 T cell receptor beta chains below, sequenced in a study of cytomegalovirus exposure and HLA in healthy donors. PCR was performed using 60 Vbeta and 13 Jbeta primers. The repertoire was sequenced with immunoSEQ multiplex PCR; TCRdb's copy has only in-frame clones and lacks some. Counted here are under 300,000 clones, 80% to 85% occurring once; the ten biggest clones make up about 7.5%. The specimen sequenced was PBMCs. These TCRs come from a woman aged 60-70 years in good health and CMV-seropositive.

The J gene is TRBJ2-7, the V gene TRBV27; maybe TRBD1 (5 bases). Per germline, CDR1 MNHEY and CDR2 SMNVEV (reference sequence). The V and J ends lost 6 bases and 9 bases respectively, with 18 bases between them. CDR3 length equals 13 residues. The CDR3 DNA is TGTGCCAGCAGCCTGGGCTCCAGGGTTGGGCAGTACTTC. Translated: CASSLGSRVGQYF.

This sequence joins TRBV18 and TRBJ1-3; weak D call: TRBD1 (6 bases). The CDR3 is 15 residues long. V was shortened by 6 bases and J by 5 bases, with 17 bases between the two germline ends. Germline CDR1 reads KGHSH; CDR2 reads LQKENI. The DNA for the CDR3 is TGTGCCAGCTCGCCCAGTCAGGGGATGCGAAACACCATATATTTT. Protein sequence: CASSPSQGMRNTIYF.

This chain joins TRBV10-3 and TRBJ2-1; 12 bases align to TRBD2. The germline V gene encodes CDR1 ENHRY and CDR2 SYGVKD. V shed 6 bases and J 5 bases; nucleotides not matched to a gene: 2. The CDR3 extends over 14 amino acids. CDR3 sequence reads: CAIRRLAGDNEQFF. CDR3 nucleotides: TGTGCCATCAGACGACTAGCGGGAGACAATGAGCAGTTCTTC.

The chain employs TRBV10-3 and TRBJ2-1, with 10 nucleotides matching TRBD2. CDR1 and CDR2 (germline): ENHRY, SYGVKD. The CDR3 contains 15 residues. V trimming: 6 bases; J trimming: 10 bases; junction bases outside the gene matches: 12. The CDR3 DNA reads TGTGCCATCAGAGGGCTAGCGGGAGTCATAGACGAGCAGTTCTTC. Translation gives CAIRGLAGVIDEQFF.

The count of this clone is one. This sequence joins TRBV6-5 and TRBJ1-5, with 8 bases matching TRBD1. The CDR3 is 14 amino acids. After removal of 5 bases from V and 4 bases from J, the junction contained 4 bases not matched to a gene. The germline gives CDR1 MNHEY, CDR2 SVGAGI. The CDR3 coding sequence is TGTGCCAGCAGTGCACAGGGGGGGAATCAGCCCCAGCATTTT. Encoded protein: CASSAQGGNQPQHF.

The gene calls are TRBV5-1 and TRBJ2-3; possible D gene TRBD2, 6 bases. The CDR3 consists of 16 residues. In germline, CDR1 is SGHRS, CDR2 YFSETQ. The V gene lost 2 bases and the J gene lost 0 bases, with 13 bases spanning the gap. The CDR3 nucleotides read TGCGCCAGCAGCTTTGGAGTAGCGGCTAGCACAGATACGCAGTATTTT. Translation: CASSFGVAASTDTQYF.

The gene calls are TRBV7-2 and TRBJ2-3; 9 nucleotides match TRBD1. The trim removed 5 bases at V and 3 bases at J, leaving 3 bases unmatched. The CDR3 consists of 14 residues. Per the germline V gene, CDR1 is SGHTA and CDR2 is FQGNSA. In DNA form, the CDR3 reads TGTGCCAGCAGCCGGGACAGGGCGACAGATACGCAGTATTTT. Translating it yields CASSRDRATDTQYF.

The count of this clone is one. CDR3 amino acids: CASSSAAGTGKAFF. The CDR3 DNA follows: TGTGCCAGCAGCTCAGCCGCCGGGACAGGGAAAGCTTTCTTT. J is TRBJ1-1 and V is TRBV7-3; TRBD1 agrees at 9 bases. The germline CDR1 and CDR2 sequences are SGHTA and FQGTGA. The CDR3 contains 14 residues. V shed 4 bases and J 9 bases; nucleotides not matched to a gene: 9.

This rearrangement joins TRBV4-1 to TRBJ1-5; 7 bases are a match to TRBD1. V lost 0 bases to trimming and J lost 7 bases; unmatched junction nucleotides: 15. This CDR3 spans 18 amino acids. Germline lookup yields CDR1 MGHRA and CDR2 YSYEKL. The CDR3 DNA follows: TGCGCCAGCAGCCAAGATCCATATATTACCGACAGGGCGCAGCCCCAGCATTTT. Protein sequence: CASSQDPYITDRAQPQHF.

The rearrangement uses TRBV2 and TRBJ1-6; TRBD1 matches 8 bases. Trimming removed 6 bases from V and 10 bases from J; junction bases left unmatched: 5. The CDR3 is made up of 13 amino acids. CDR1 and CDR2 (germline): SNHLY, FYNNEI. CDR3: CASSRTGRSPLHF. In DNA form, the CDR3 reads TGTGCCAGCAGCAGGACAGGGCGGTCACCCCTCCACTTT.

V and J are TRBV7-2 and TRBJ2-1; D call uncertain. Germline CDR1 is SGHTA and CDR2 is FQGNSA. The CDR3 has 11 residues. V was clipped by 10 bases and J by 7 bases, with 11 bases between them. The CDR3 nucleotides read TGTGCCACAGAAACCGGGAATGAGCAGTTCTTC. It codes for CATETGNEQFF.

The chain uses TRBV27 and TRBJ1-1; 9 nucleotides line up with TRBD1. The CDR3 is made up of 15 amino acids. The V and J ends lost 5 bases and 5 bases, in that order; junction bases with no gene match: 9. Germline V gives CDR1 MNHEY, CDR2 SMNVEV (reference sequence). CDR3 protein: CASSTGGKFYTEAFF. The CDR3 DNA reads as TGTGCCAGCAGTACAGGGGGCAAGTTTTATACTGAAGCTTTCTTT.

This clone was picked up a small number of times. The genes are TRBV11-3 and TRBJ2-7; D may be TRBD2 (5 bases). This CDR3 has 15 amino acids. The germline V gene has CDR1 SGHNT and CDR2 YENEEA. Trimming removed 0 bases at V and 1 base at J, with 10 bases between. The CDR3 loop reads CASSLDGPGSYEQYF. As DNA, the CDR3 is TGTGCCAGCAGCTTAGATGGTCCGGGATCCTACGAGCAGTACTTC.

This chain uses TRBV30 with TRBJ1-1; unclear D gene. The CDR3 has 11 amino acids. Germline assignment: CDR1 GTSNPN and CDR2 SVGIG (reference sequence). V lost 4 bases, J lost 1 base, and 4 bases lay in between. The CDR3 sequence: CAWNRNTEAFF. The CDR3 region has the DNA TGTGCCTGGAATAGGAACACTGAAGCTTTCTTT.